This TCR beta chain was sequenced for a study of control samples from healthy donors and cancer patients. Germline CDR1 reads SGDLS; CDR2 reads YYNGEE. The CDR3 has 16 residues. The V end lost 3 bases, the J end lost 0 bases, and 10 bases lay between the germline ends. Sequencing used immunoSEQ multiplex PCR; TCRdb keeps in-frame clones, though not all of them. The sample carries some 51,000 clones, about 96% recorded once. The clonotype originates from a woman younger than 35 in good health. The V call is TRBV9, the J call TRBJ1-6; weak D call: TRBD1 (6 bases). The sequencing sample was made of blood. The CDR3 region is CASSAGQSSYNSPLHF. DNA for the CDR3: TGTGCCAGCAGCGCCGGACAGAGCTCCTATAATTCACCCCTCCACTTT.